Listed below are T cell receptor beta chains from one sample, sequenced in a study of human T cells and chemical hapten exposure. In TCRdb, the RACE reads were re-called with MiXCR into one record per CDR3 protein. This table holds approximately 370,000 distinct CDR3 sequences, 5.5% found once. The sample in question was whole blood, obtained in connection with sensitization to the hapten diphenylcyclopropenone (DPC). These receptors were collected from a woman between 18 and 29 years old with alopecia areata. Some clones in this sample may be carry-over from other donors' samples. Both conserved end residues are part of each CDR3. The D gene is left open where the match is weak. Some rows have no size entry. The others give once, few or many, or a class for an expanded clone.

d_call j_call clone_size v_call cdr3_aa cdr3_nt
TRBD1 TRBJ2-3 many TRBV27 CASRTTGGADTQYF TGTGCCAGCAGAACGACAGGGGGCGCAGATACGCAGTATTTT
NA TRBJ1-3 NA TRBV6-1 CASSEVRGTGNTIYF TGTGCCAGCAGTGAGGTCCGGGGCACTGGAAACACCATATATTTT
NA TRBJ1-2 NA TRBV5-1 CARGANYGYTF TGCGCCAGGGGAGCTAACTATGGCTACACCTTC
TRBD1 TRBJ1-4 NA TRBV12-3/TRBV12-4 CASSFLTGRHEKLFF TGTGCCAGCAGTTTCCTGACAGGGAGGCATGAAAAACTGTTTTTT
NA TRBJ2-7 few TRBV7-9 CASSSGEGTEQYF TGTGCCAGCAGCTCGGGGGAAGGGACCGAGCAGTACTTC
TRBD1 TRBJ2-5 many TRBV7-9 CASSLDETGAQETQYF TGTGCCAGCAGCTTAGATGAGACAGGGGCCCAAGAGACCCAGTACTTC
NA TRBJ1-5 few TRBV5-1 CASSPQSGNQPQHF TGCGCCAGCAGCCCCCAGTCAGGTAATCAGCCCCAGCATTTT
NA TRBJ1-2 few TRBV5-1 CASSLDINYGYTF TGCGCCAGCAGCTTAGACATTAACTATGGCTACACCTTC
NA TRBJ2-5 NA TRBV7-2 CASSRYEGETQYF TGTGCCAGCAGCCGTTACGAGGGCGAGACCCAGTACTTC
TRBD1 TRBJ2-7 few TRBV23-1 CASSQLNRDSTYEQYF TGCGCCAGCAGTCAATTGAACCGGGACAGTACCTACGAGCAGTACTTC
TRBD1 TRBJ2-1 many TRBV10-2 CASLRTGPTSEQFF TGCGCCAGCCTCCGGACAGGGCCAACCTCTGAGCAGTTCTTC
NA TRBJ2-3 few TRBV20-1 CSARDLSDPADTQYF TGCAGTGCTAGAGATCTCTCGGACCCAGCAGATACGCAGTATTTT
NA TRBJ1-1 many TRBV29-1 CSVLVVNTEAFF TGCAGCGTTCTCGTAGTGAACACTGAAGCTTTCTTT
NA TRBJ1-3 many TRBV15 CATSNPPADTIYF TGTGCCACCAGCAACCCCCCCGCGGACACCATATATTTT
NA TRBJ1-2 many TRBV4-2 CASSPPTGLYGYTF TGTGCCAGCAGCCCTCCTACAGGATTGTATGGCTACACCTTC
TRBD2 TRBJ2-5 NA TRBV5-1 CASSLRLAGLETQYF TGCGCCAGCAGCTTACGACTAGCGGGTCTCGAGACCCAGTACTTC
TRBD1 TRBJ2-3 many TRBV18 CASSSTRGRKDGGSTDTQYF TGTGCCAGCTCATCAACCAGGGGGCGCAAAGATGGTGGAAGCACAGATACGCAGTATTTT
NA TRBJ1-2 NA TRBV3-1 CASSQEDYGYTF TGTGCCAGCAGCCAGGAGGACTATGGCTACACCTTC
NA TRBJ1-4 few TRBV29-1 CSVVLRDGFNEKLFF TGCAGCGTTGTTTTACGTGACGGGTTCAATGAAAAACTGTTTTTT
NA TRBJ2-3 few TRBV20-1 CSARDFETRTTDTQYF TGCAGTGCTAGAGATTTCGAGACTAGGACCACAGATACGCAGTATTTT
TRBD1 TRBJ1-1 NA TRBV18 CASSPDRGWTEAFF TGTGCCAGCTCACCCGACAGGGGGTGGACTGAAGCTTTCTTT
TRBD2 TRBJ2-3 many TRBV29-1 CSVSGGSTDTQYF TGCAGCGTAAGCGGGGGTAGCACAGATACGCAGTATTTT
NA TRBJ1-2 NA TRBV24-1 CATSLDRFYGYTF TGTGCCACCAGTCTAGACAGGTTCTATGGCTACACCTTC
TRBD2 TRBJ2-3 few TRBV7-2 CASSLGPLAGVHTQYF TGTGCCAGCAGCTTAGGCCCACTAGCGGGGGTACATACGCAGTATTTT
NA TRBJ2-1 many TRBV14 CASSQAEYGEQFF TGTGCCAGCAGCCAGGCAGAATATGGGGAGCAGTTCTTC
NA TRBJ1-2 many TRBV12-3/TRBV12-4 CASSLLGSGYGYTF TGTGCCAGCAGTTTATTAGGTAGTGGCTATGGCTACACCTTC
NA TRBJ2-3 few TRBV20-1 CSARVLIRFRSDTQYF TGCAGTGCTAGAGTGCTCATCCGGTTCAGGTCCGATACGCAGTATTTT
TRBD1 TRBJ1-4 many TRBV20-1 CSARWMGTGGPWGEKLFF TGCAGTGCTAGATGGATGGGGACAGGGGGTCCCTGGGGTGAAAAACTGTTTTTT
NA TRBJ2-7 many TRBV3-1 CASSQEVSSSYEQYF TGTGCCAGCAGCCAAGAAGTATCTAGCTCCTACGAGCAGTACTTC
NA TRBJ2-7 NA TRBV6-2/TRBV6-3 CASSGPRDSYNEQYF TGTGCCAGCAGTGGTCCCAGGGACTCCTACAATGAGCAGTACTTC